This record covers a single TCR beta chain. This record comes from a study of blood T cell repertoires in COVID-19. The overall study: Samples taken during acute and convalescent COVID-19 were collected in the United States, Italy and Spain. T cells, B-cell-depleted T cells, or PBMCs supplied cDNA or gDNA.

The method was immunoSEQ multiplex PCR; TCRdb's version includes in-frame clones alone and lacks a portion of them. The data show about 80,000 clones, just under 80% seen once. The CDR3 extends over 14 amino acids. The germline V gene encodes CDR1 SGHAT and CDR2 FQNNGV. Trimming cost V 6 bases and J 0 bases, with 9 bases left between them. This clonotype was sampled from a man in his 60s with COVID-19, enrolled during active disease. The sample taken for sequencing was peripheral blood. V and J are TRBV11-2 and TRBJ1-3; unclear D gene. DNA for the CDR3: TGTGCCAGCAGTAAAACAGACTCTGGAAACACCATATATTTT. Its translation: CASSKTDSGNTIYF.